This T cell receptor (beta chain) was captured in a study of cytomegalovirus exposure and HLA in healthy donors. Overall study context: Out of 150 million to 200 million T cells, an earlier analysis found over 100 million unique TCR beta sequences in total.

The CDR3 consists of 16 residues. Germline V gene sequence: CDR1 SGHTA, CDR2 FQGNSA. V dropped 1 base and J dropped 0; count of bases not matched to a gene: 6. General observations from the study: V segments that were indistinguishable, TRBV6-2 and TRBV6-3 among them, were omitted from analysis. Among the most significant clusters, several appeared linked to common viral pathogens in a later analysis. Later analysis showed TCR association rates varying by HLA locus, highest for DRB1 and lowest for HLA-C.

This clone was found once. The antigen is not known. The PCR ran on 60 Vbeta and 13 Jbeta primers. Generated by immunoSEQ multiplex PCR, the TCRdb table keeps only in-frame clones and is missing some. Counted here are about 180,000 clones, less than 85% occurring once; the ten biggest clones make up around 6%. The sequenced material came from PBMCs. The chain links TRBV7-2 to TRBJ2-7; TRBD2 aligns across 7 bases. The clonotype was recovered from a man aged 40-55 years in good health and CMV-seronegative. The CDR3 nucleotides are TGTGCCAGCAGCTTAGAAGGTGCTAGCGGCTCCTACGAGCAGTACTTC. Its protein is CASSLEGASGSYEQYF.